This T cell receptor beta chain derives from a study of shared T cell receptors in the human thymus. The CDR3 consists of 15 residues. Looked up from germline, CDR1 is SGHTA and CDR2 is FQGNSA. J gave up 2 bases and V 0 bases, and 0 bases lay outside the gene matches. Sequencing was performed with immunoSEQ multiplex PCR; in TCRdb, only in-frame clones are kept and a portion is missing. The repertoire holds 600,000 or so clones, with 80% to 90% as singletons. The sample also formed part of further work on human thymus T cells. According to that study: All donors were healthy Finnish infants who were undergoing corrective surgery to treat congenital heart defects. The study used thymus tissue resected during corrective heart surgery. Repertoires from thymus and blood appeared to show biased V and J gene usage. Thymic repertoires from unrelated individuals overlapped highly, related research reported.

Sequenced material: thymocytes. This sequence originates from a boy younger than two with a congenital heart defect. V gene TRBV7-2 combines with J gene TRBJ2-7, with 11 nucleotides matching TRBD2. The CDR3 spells CASSLALAGAYEQYF. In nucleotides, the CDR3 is TGTGCCAGCAGCTTAGCACTAGCGGGGGCCTACGAGCAGTACTTC.